Sequencing of this TCR beta chain was carried out in a study of cytomegalovirus exposure and HLA in healthy donors. The ends were cut back, 6 bases at V and 3 bases at J, with 21 bases in the middle. This CDR3 is built from 17 residues. The V gene's germline CDR1 is SEHNR and CDR2 FQNEAQ (reference sequence). As concerns this clone: Its antigen is unidentified.

General study points: The study put 160 or so TCR beta chains on its list as cytomegalovirus-associated.

Both 60 Vbeta primers and 13 Jbeta primers went into the PCR. This table comes from immunoSEQ multiplex PCR, and its TCRdb copy is limited to in-frame clones, with some not included. The table records approximately 76,000 clones, roughly 73% of them present only once. Sequenced material: PBMCs. The sequence was obtained from a middle-aged woman in good health and CMV-seropositive. This chain uses TRBV7-9 with TRBJ2-1; possibly TRBD2 for D (8 bases). The CDR3 is CASRKGGGGGIYNEQFF. The DNA of the CDR3 is TGTGCCAGCAGAAAAGGGGGCGGCGGGGGGATCTACAATGAGCAGTTCTTC.